This T cell receptor beta chain was captured in a study of cytomegalovirus exposure and HLA in healthy donors. The PCR used 60 Vbeta and 13 Jbeta primers. TCRdb's table, derived via immunoSEQ multiplex PCR, lists solely in-frame clones and lacks some. The table shows 140,000 to 150,000 clones, with 75% occurring only once. General study findings and limits: There were several of the most significant clusters that appeared linked to common viral pathogens in a later analysis. V- and J-gene trimming in TCR beta was tied to a missense DCLRE1C variant by an analysis performed later.

The germline gives CDR1 SNHLY, CDR2 FYNNEI. This CDR3 is built from 14 residues. The V segment lost 4 bases and the J segment 5 bases; nucleotides outside the gene matches: 6. This clone occurred a few times. Its antigen is unidentified. The specimen sequenced was PBMCs. The chain joins TRBV2 to TRBJ1-1; 8 bases fit TRBD1. This receptor was obtained from a man aged 30 to 39 in good health and CMV-seronegative. CDR3 DNA sequence: TGTGCCAGCAGTGGGACAGGGCCAGGGACTGAAGCTTTCTTT. Translated: CASSGTGPGTEAFF.